The rows below give T cell receptor beta chains drawn from one sample of a study of blood T cells in healthy people across ages. TCRdb fed the 5' RACE reads into MiXCR, producing one record per CDR3 protein. Of about 970,000 distinct CDR3 sequences listed, roughly 50% were seen once; the top ten hold roughly 23%. The sample consisted of blood. These receptors originate from a woman between 55 and 75 years old in good health. Each CDR3 is given with its conserved first and last residue. Each record gives: V gene, J gene, CDR3 protein.

TRBV20-1	TRBJ2-3	CSASPPGYSGRGDTQYF
TRBV4-1	TRBJ2-3	CACGRTSGLTDTQYF
TRBV7-2	TRBJ2-3	CASSLGWRGTNTQYF
TRBV5-1	TRBJ2-4	CASSLGQDGDIQYF
TRBV4-1	.	CASSQDRVAGETQYF
TRBV10-3	TRBJ2-1	CAISVRPAGRNDNEQFF
TRBV11-2	TRBJ2-7	CASSAGVSSYEQYF
TRBV9	TRBJ1-6	CASSVGTGASSPLHF
TRBV29-1	TRBJ2-7	CSVEGERQGPYEQYF
TRBV3-1	TRBJ2-7	CASSLPGGVKNEQYF
TRBV20-1	TRBJ2-7	CSAREKELTGIVDERYF
TRBV18	TRBJ2-3	CASSPIEDTQYF
TRBV4-3	TRBJ2-7	CASSQDQQNNEQYF
TRBV4-1	TRBJ2-3	CASSQNPSSGHTDTQYF
TRBV6-5	TRBJ2-1	CASSAPGQEFF
TRBV7-6	TRBJ1-6	CASSQNRDSPLHF
TRBV7-8	.	CANSTRTLGETQYF
TRBV7-2	TRBJ2-5	CASSLELKRQYF
TRBV27	TRBJ2-5	CASRTRGREQETQYF
TRBV7-2	TRBJ2-7	CASSLDRGQREQYF
TRBV5-1	TRBJ2-7	CASSRGDNSYEQYF
TRBV7-9	TRBJ1-1	CASNSGNTEAFF
TRBV7-2	TRBJ2-3	CASSLEAGGGTDTQYF
TRBV2	TRBJ1-5	CASSGLGSTAQHF
TRBV20-1	TRBJ2-1	CSAIPGVARYNEQFF
TRBV18	.	CASSQKTSGSPHEQYF
TRBV5-1	TRBJ2-7	CASSSGQASERAYEQYF
TRBV2	.	CASSTALESSYNEQYF
TRBV3-1	TRBJ2-1	CASSQPRQSSYNEQFF
TRBV5-1	TRBJ1-2	CASSPRDSYGYTF
TRBV13	TRBJ2-1	CASSLGRAAGRSSYNEQFF
TRBV6-5	TRBJ2-4	CASRTPGQGNYIQYF
TRBV5-1	TRBJ2-3	CASSLTGWAADTQYF
TRBV12-3/TRBV12-4	TRBJ2-7	CASSLEGVKNYEQYF
TRBV12-3/TRBV12-4	TRBJ2-7	CASSRVSPIGEQYF
TRBV12-3/TRBV12-4	TRBJ2-5	CASSLSSLAGVKETQYF
TRBV7-2	.	CASSLTGGKETQYF
TRBV6-5	TRBJ1-2	CASSYSIEVGDGYTF
TRBV9	TRBJ2-1	CASSLTGTSGTPSSYNEQFF
TRBV13	TRBJ2-6	CASSPGTGFSGANVLTF
TRBV29-1	.	CSVGPRYNEQYF
TRBV4-1	TRBJ2-7	CASSQGGGTGRLEQYF
TRBV28	TRBJ1-4	CASSRPVNEKLFF
TRBV2	TRBJ2-3	CASSEGRDTQYF
TRBV20-1	TRBJ2-5	CSARDPRSGSETQYF
TRBV5-4	TRBJ1-2	CASRATGYGYTF
TRBV20-1	TRBJ1-2	CSAQTGLTGYGYTF
TRBV6-6	TRBJ1-5	CASSGTGQPNQPQHF
TRBV2	TRBJ2-4	CASSPDVNIQYF
TRBV3-1	TRBJ2-1	CASSHGLAGNNEQFF